This T cell receptor (beta chain) appears in the sequencing data of a study of blood T cell repertoires in COVID-19. The wider study: Acute and convalescent COVID-19 samples came from the United States, Italy and Spain.

Assay used: immunoSEQ multiplex PCR; TCRdb lists only in-frame clones, some missing. The sample contains about 140,000 clones, 60% to 80% of which appear only once. The V gene's germline CDR1 is LNHDA and CDR2 SQIVND (reference sequence). CDR3 length equals 13 residues. With 6 bases removed from V and 3 bases from J, the gap between germline ends came to 11 bases. This receptor was taken from a woman between 50 and 59 years old with active or convalescent COVID-19. The sample comprised peripheral blood. This sequence joins TRBV19 and TRBJ1-2; a possible D gene is TRBD1 (6 bases). In DNA form, the CDR3 reads TGTGCCAGTAGCAACTGGACAGACTATGGCTACACCTTC. Protein product: CASSNWTDYGYTF.